This T cell receptor (beta chain) was recorded in a study of blood T cell repertoires in COVID-19. Whole-study context: The analysed material was cDNA or gDNA that came from T cells, B-cell-depleted T cells, or PBMCs.

This table comes from immunoSEQ multiplex PCR, and its TCRdb copy is limited to in-frame clones, with some not included. The sample contains a few hundred thousand clones, about 90% of which appear only once. Trimming cost V 8 bases and J 4 bases, with 12 bases left between them. The CDR3 runs 13 residues. The germline CDR1 and CDR2 sequences are SNHLY and FYNNEI. The chain recombines TRBV2 with TRBJ2-1; no clear D gene. The receptor comes from a woman in her thirties with COVID-19, enrolled during active disease. Sequenced sample: peripheral blood. The CDR3 nucleotides read TGTGCCAGCCAACAAAACACATACAATGAGCAGTTCTTC. Protein sequence: CASQQNTYNEQFF.